Listed below are T cell receptor beta chains from one sample, sequenced in a study of blood T cell repertoires in COVID-19. Repertoires were generated with immunoSEQ multiplex PCR, while TCRdb's copy carries only in-frame clones and drops some. The sample records 97,000 or so clones, 70% to 90% being singletons. The sequencing sample was made of peripheral blood. The receptors shown here come from a man aged 50-59 years with active COVID-19. CDR3s include the opening cysteine and the closing phenylalanine or tryptophan. The D gene is left open where the match is weak. Where a row states a size, it is once, few, many or the class of an expanded clone; other rows omit it.

V gene	D gene	J gene	clone size	CDR3 protein	CDR3 DNA
TRBV19	NA	TRBJ2-2	NA	CASKNSLNTGELFF	TGTGCCAGTAAAAACAGCCTGAACACCGGGGAGCTGTTTTTT
TRBV12-5	NA	TRBJ2-3	NA	CASGLVRGTDTQYF	TGTGCTAGTGGTTTGGTAAGGGGGACAGATACGCAGTATTTT
TRBV3-1/TRBV3-2	NA	TRBJ2-5	NA	CASSRSGSGQTQYF	TGTGCCAGCAGCCGTAGCGGTTCGGGGCAGACCCAGTACTTC
TRBV9	NA	TRBJ2-1	NA	CASSGRGRSSYNEQFF	TGTGCCAGCAGCGGAAGGGGCCGGAGCTCCTACAATGAGCAGTTCTTC
TRBV5-4	NA	TRBJ1-4	NA	CASSRSGSGNEKLFF	TGTGCCAGCAGCCGAAGCGGTTCGGGCAATGAAAAACTGTTTTTT
TRBV19	TRBD1	TRBJ2-1	few	CASRSDRVYNEQFF	TGTGCCAGTAGGTCGGACAGGGTCTACAATGAGCAGTTCTTC
TRBV19	NA	TRBJ1-5	NA	CASRTRMGQPQHF	TGTGCCAGTAGAACAAGGATGGGCCAGCCCCAGCATTTT
TRBV30	TRBD1	TRBJ1-2	NA	CAWSVGGGSRGYTF	TGTGCCTGGAGTGTAGGAGGGGGCTCGCGGGGCTACACCTTC
TRBV5-1	NA	TRBJ2-7	NA	CASSLVPDVEQYF	TGCGCCAGCAGCTTGGTCCCAGATGTGGAGCAGTACTTC
TRBV7-7	NA	TRBJ2-2	NA	CASSRAQGGTGELFF	TGTGCCAGCAGTCGAGCCCAGGGGGGCACCGGGGAGCTGTTTTTT
TRBV13	NA	TRBJ1-4	NA	CASSLRTTNEKLFF	TGTGCCAGCAGCCTCAGGACAACTAATGAAAAACTGTTTTTT
TRBV29-1	TRBD2	TRBJ2-1	NA	CSALTSGGNEQFF	TGCAGCGCCCTGACTAGCGGGGGAAATGAGCAGTTCTTC
TRBV9	NA	TRBJ2-2	NA	CASSVEGVGTGELFF	TGTGCCAGCAGCGTAGAAGGGGTTGGTACCGGGGAGCTGTTTTTT
TRBV5-1	TRBD1	TRBJ2-3	once	CASSQGQATDTQYF	TGCGCCAGCAGCCAAGGACAGGCCACAGATACGCAGTATTTT
TRBV5-1	NA	TRBJ2-7	NA	CASSLGGPNGYEQYF	TGCGCCAGCAGCTTGGGGGGGCCGAACGGCTACGAGCAGTACTTC
TRBV29-1	NA	TRBJ2-7	NA	CSVGSSYEQYF	TGCAGCGTTGGGAGTTCCTACGAGCAGTACTTC
TRBV7-2	TRBD2	TRBJ2-3	NA	CASSTTGGANTQYF	TGTGCCAGCAGCACTACGGGGGGGGCGAATACGCAGTATTTT
TRBV9	TRBD1	TRBJ1-4	NA	CASSVDRGNEKLFF	TGTGCCAGCAGCGTCGACAGGGGTAATGAAAAACTGTTTTTT
TRBV5-1	NA	TRBJ1-2	NA	CASSERTNYGYTF	TGCGCCAGCAGCGAGAGAACTAACTATGGCTACACCTTC
TRBV6-6	NA	TRBJ1-5	NA	CASSYGGNQPQHF	TGTGCCAGCAGTTACGGGGGGAATCAGCCCCAGCATTTT
TRBV11-2	TRBD2	TRBJ2-3	NA	CASSFPGLAETDTQYF	TGTGCCAGCAGCTTTCCGGGACTAGCGGAAACAGATACGCAGTATTTT
TRBV4-1	TRBD1	TRBJ1-5	NA	CASSQDLAGGYQPQHF	TGCGCCAGCAGCCAAGATCTCGCAGGGGGCTATCAGCCCCAGCATTTT
TRBV6-1	TRBD1	TRBJ2-7	NA	CASSEVLQGAREQYF	TGTGCCAGCAGTGAAGTCTTACAGGGGGCACGGGAGCAGTACTTC
TRBV4-2	NA	TRBJ2-7	NA	CASSQVVSADYEQYF	TGTGCCAGCAGCCAAGTAGTGTCGGCGGATTACGAGCAGTACTTC
TRBV27	NA	TRBJ2-6	NA	CASSFGGRPGANVLTF	TGTGCCAGCAGTTTCGGGGGGCGCCCCGGGGCCAACGTCCTGACTTTC
TRBV12-3/TRBV12-4	NA	TRBJ2-3	once	CASSPYITDTQYF	TGTGCCAGCAGCCCGTACATCACAGATACGCAGTATTTT
TRBV10-2	NA	TRBJ1-3	NA	CASRDSGNTIYF	TGCGCCAGCAGGGACAGTGGAAACACCATATATTTT
TRBV30	NA	TRBJ1-5	few	CAWRRERGQPQHF	TGTGCCTGGAGGCGGGAGAGAGGACAGCCCCAGCATTTT
TRBV3-1/TRBV3-2	NA	TRBJ2-3	NA	CASSQGRGLNTQYF	TGTGCCAGCAGCCAAGGTCGGGGGTTAAATACGCAGTATTTT
TRBV10-3	NA	TRBJ2-3	NA	CAISEDRTVTDTQYF	TGTGCCATCAGTGAGGATCGGACAGTGACAGATACGCAGTATTTT
TRBV6-5	NA	TRBJ1-3	NA	CASTSGGAGNTIYF	TGTGCCAGCACCTCGGGGGGAGCTGGAAACACCATATATTTT
TRBV18	NA	TRBJ2-3	NA	CASSPPLIVTQYF	TGTGCCAGCTCACCACCACTAATTGTTACGCAGTATTTT
TRBV21-1	NA	TRBJ2-6	NA	CASRRHISGANVLTF	TGTGCCAGCAGAAGACACATCTCTGGGGCCAACGTCCTGACTTTC
TRBV11-2	NA	TRBJ2-3	NA	CASSLEGVSSTDTQYF	TGTGCCAGCAGCTTAGAAGGGGTCTCTAGCACAGATACGCAGTATTTT
TRBV4-1	NA	TRBJ2-2	NA	CASSPGPRQMNTGELFF	TGCGCCAGCAGCCCAGGCCCTCGTCAGATGAACACCGGGGAGCTGTTTTTT
TRBV14	NA	TRBJ2-3	NA	CASTKGHITDTQYF	TGTGCCAGCACTAAGGGACACATCACAGATACGCAGTATTTT
TRBV12-3/TRBV12-4	NA	TRBJ2-2	once	CASSFIGELFF	TGTGCCAGCAGTTTCATTGGGGAGCTGTTTTTT
TRBV7-9	NA	TRBJ2-3	NA	CASSLALRGADTQYF	TGTGCCAGCAGCTTAGCGCTCCGGGGAGCAGATACGCAGTATTTT
TRBV4-1	TRBD1	TRBJ1-1	NA	CASSRDRVAEAFF	TGCGCCAGCAGTCGAGACAGGGTCGCTGAAGCTTTCTTT
TRBV30	NA	TRBJ1-4	once	CAWSVRLGARISTNEKLFF	TGTGCCTGGAGTGTACGGTTAGGGGCCCGAATAAGTACTAATGAAAAACTGTTTTTT
TRBV7-3	NA	TRBJ1-3	NA	CASSLHSGNTIYF	TGTGCCAGCAGCTTACACTCTGGAAACACCATATATTTT
TRBV29-1	TRBD2	TRBJ2-1	NA	CSGQGGGGSYNEQFF	TGCAGCGGCCAAGGTGGCGGGGGGTCCTACAATGAGCAGTTCTTC
TRBV6-5	NA	TRBJ2-2	NA	CASSTGTAYTGELFF	TGTGCCAGCAGTACCGGGACTGCCTACACCGGGGAGCTGTTTTTT
TRBV24-1	TRBD2	TRBJ2-7	few	CATSDGGAVRYF	TGTGCCACCAGTGACGGGGGGGCAGTCAGGTACTTC
TRBV4-1	NA	TRBJ2-7	few	CASSWDSGYEQYF	TGCGCCAGCAGCTGGGACAGCGGGTACGAGCAGTACTTC
TRBV2	NA	TRBJ2-2	NA	CASSGQGDGELFF	TGTGCCAGCAGTGGCCAAGGGGACGGGGAGCTGTTTTTT
TRBV5-6	NA	TRBJ2-5	few	CASTEAGLQETQYF	TGTGCCAGCACGGAGGCGGGACTCCAGGAGACCCAGTACTTC
TRBV30	NA	TRBJ2-3	NA	CAWSVSGSSTDTQYF	TGTGCCTGGAGTGTGAGCGGCTCTAGCACAGATACGCAGTATTTT
TRBV5-4	NA	TRBJ1-2	NA	CASSLDPVRYGYTF	TGTGCCAGCAGCTTGGATCCAGTCCGCTATGGCTACACCTTC
TRBV7-9	TRBD2	TRBJ2-3	NA	CASSRTSGVDTQYF	TGTGCCAGCAGCCGGACTAGCGGGGTGGATACGCAGTATTTT